The present TCR beta chain was sequenced within a study of vaccination and CD4 T cells after COVID-19. Study-level background: Convalescent study patients returned SARS-CoV-2 positive nasal swab PCR results, with fewer than ten mild cases and one severe.

The study sequenced cultured CD4+ T cell DNA using the Oncomine TCR Beta short-read assay. Investigators obtained genomic DNA by extraction from cultured CD4+ T cells. Each CDR3 protein is one row after TCRdb ran MiXCR on the PCR reads. This sample carries approximately 13,000 distinct CDR3 sequences, less than 50% of them seen once, and the ten largest clones take over 9.5%. Treatment meaning: roughly ten-day PBMC culture with coronavirus spike peptide pools or control peptides (ViraFEST assay). Patients returned positive PCR results between March and December 2020, earlier than US Alpha, Beta and Delta variants. Negative selection purified CD4+ T cells after about 11 days of culture. With respect to this clonotype: The target antigen is unknown.

Trimming took off 0 bases at V and 8 bases at J, with 6 bases between the two ends. Germline V gene sequence: CDR1 SGHRS, CDR2 YFSETQ. The CDR3 is 13 amino acids. The source material was CD4+ T cells from blood, cultured in vitro. V and J are TRBV5-1 and TRBJ1-6; D not certain. This receptor was identified in a human donor who had recovered from COVID-19. The CDR3 region has the DNA TGCGCCAGCAGCTTGGGACGGGATTCACCCCTCCACTTT. This sequence encodes CASSLGRDSPLHF.